Sequencing of this TCR beta chain was carried out in a study of cytomegalovirus exposure and HLA in healthy donors (dated by TCRdb to 2017 to 2019). Regarding the research as a whole: According to a later analysis, one platform produced both the 100 to 150 validation repertoires and the approximately 670 repertoires of the first cohort. The study aimed to test whether signatures of past pathogen exposure could be identified by cataloging public T cell receptors. The study combined high-throughput TCR immunosequencing, statistical association of individual TCRs with disease status, and machine learning to predict cytomegalovirus infection status. A separate validation cohort of approximately 130 different subjects was used in addition to the approximately 700-subject first cohort. Broad study findings and their caveats: In vitro tests confirmed that a few of the cytomegalovirus-associated TCR beta chains recognize cytomegalovirus antigens. The classifier was reported to diagnose cytomegalovirus status with high specificity and sensitivity in both the original and validation cohorts. Across donors, most TCR sequences were observed very rarely, whereas some public TCRs were present in many individuals. All 120 or so repertoires were used to score co-occurrence in the validation cohort in a later analysis, because that analysis had no HLA typing for the cohort. The authors suggested that the approach could potentially be generalized to other disease states and immunological phenotypes. The study gave a list of about 160 TCR beta chains associated with cytomegalovirus. In a later analysis, TCRs clustered in the first cohort were found to also tend to co-occur in the roughly 110 validation repertoires, with 90% to 95% of cluster scores above 0.

The library was obtained by the immunoSEQ multiplex PCR assay. As for how the authors treated the data: To diagnose cytomegalovirus status from the catalog of TCR beta chain sequences, a statistical classification framework was built. The immuneACCESS repertoire file appears here via TCRdb, limited to in-frame rearrangements. These files lack a portion of the clones; in checked studies, under half of the deficit traces to unresolved V genes, and the cause of the others is not known. D and trimming come from the DNA, and the V and J calls and clone size come from that table. The sample table shows fewer than 200,000 clones, and about 90% are seen once. The top ten clones comprise 4.5% to 7% of the sample. Comment on this clone: Its specific antigen is unknown. One base away there is no much larger clone; base qualities are not given.

The donors were included in the validation cohort of 120 subjects, a group kept apart from the approximately 700-subject first cohort. The cysteine opens and the phenylalanine closes a CDR3 of 15 amino acids. Kept here is only the CDR3 DNA, which spans 45 bases and is read in frame from base 1. V is pared back by 5 bases and J by 6 bases, with 19 bases lying between the germline termini. CDR1 LNHDA and CDR2 SQIVND were looked up in the germline V gene (reference sequence). The sequenced material came from PBMCs. This sequence uses TRBV19 and TRBJ1-1; TRBD1 is a weak D gene call, 5 bases matching. The receptor was isolated from a woman in her 30s in good health and CMV-seronegative. The CDR3 sequence is CASSGDGGVYPEAFF. The DNA is TGTGCCAGTAGTGGAGACGGGGGGGTCTACCCTGAAGCTTTCTTT. The entire variable domain, with the stretches around the CDR3 drawn from the reference TRBV19 and TRBJ1-1 proteins, is DGGITQSPKYLFRKEGQNVTLSCEQNLNHDAMYWYRQDPGQGLRLIYYSQIVNDFQKGDIAEGYSVSREKKESFPLTVTSAQKNPTAFYLCASSGDGGVYPEAFFGQGTRLTVV.